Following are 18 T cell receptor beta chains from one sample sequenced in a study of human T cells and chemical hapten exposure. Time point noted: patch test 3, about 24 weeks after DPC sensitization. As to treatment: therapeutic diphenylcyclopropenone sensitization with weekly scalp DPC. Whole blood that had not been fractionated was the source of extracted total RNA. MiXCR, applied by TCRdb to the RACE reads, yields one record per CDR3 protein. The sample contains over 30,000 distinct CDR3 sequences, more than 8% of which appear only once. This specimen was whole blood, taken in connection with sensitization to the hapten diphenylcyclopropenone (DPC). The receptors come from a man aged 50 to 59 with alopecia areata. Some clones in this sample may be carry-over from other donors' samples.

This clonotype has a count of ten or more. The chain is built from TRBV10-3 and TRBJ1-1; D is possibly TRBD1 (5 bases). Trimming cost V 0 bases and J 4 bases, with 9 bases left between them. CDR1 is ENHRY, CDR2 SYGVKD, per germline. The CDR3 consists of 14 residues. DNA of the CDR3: TGTGCCATCAGTGAGTCCCAGGGAGGCACTGAAGCTTTCTTT. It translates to CAISESQGGTEAFF.

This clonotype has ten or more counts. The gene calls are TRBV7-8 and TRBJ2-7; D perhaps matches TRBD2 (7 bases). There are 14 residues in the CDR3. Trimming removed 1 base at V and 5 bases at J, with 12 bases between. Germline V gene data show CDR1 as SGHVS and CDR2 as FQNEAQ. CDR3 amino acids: CASSLVGGGDEQYF. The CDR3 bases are TGTGCCAGCAGCTTAGTTGGAGGGGGGGACGAGCAGTACTTC.

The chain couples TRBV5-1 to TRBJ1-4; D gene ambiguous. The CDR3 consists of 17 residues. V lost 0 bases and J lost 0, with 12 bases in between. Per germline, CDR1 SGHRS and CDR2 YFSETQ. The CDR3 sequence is CASSLAASTATNEKLFF. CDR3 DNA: TGCGCCAGCAGCTTGGCTGCCAGTACCGCAACTAATGAAAAACTGTTTTTT.

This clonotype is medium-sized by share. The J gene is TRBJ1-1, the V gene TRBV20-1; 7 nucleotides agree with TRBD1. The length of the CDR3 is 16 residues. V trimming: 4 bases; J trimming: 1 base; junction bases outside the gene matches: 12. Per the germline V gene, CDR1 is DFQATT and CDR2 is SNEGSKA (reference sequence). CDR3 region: CSATKSDRPTNTEAFF. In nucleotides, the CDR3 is TGCAGTGCTACGAAGTCGGACAGGCCCACGAACACTGAAGCTTTCTTT.

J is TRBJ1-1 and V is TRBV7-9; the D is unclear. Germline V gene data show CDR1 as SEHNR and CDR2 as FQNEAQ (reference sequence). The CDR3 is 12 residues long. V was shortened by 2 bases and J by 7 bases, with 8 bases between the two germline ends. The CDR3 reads CASSLSWGEAFF. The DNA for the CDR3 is TGTGCCAGCAGCTTATCGTGGGGTGAAGCTTTCTTT.

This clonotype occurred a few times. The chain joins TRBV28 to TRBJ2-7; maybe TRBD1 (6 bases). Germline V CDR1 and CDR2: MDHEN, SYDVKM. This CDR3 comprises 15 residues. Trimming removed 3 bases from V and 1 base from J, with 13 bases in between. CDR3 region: CASSFPGQLSYEQYF. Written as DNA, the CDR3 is TGTGCCAGCAGTTTCCCGGGACAACTATCCTACGAGCAGTACTTC.

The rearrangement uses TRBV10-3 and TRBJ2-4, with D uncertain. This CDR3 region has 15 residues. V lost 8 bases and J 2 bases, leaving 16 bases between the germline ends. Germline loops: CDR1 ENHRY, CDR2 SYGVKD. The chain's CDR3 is CAISQGGDPKNIQYF. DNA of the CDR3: TGTGCCATCTCCCAAGGCGGAGACCCCAAAAACATTCAGTACTTC.

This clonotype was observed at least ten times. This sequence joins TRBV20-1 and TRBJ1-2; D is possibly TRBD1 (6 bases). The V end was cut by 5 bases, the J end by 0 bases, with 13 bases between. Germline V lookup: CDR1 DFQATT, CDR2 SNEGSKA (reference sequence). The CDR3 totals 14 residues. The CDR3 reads CSAFRTAANYGYTF. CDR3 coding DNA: TGCAGTGCTTTTAGGACAGCAGCTAACTATGGCTACACCTTC.

CDR3 loop: CASSPLAGSYNEQFF. CDR3 in DNA: TGTGCCAGCAGCCCTCTAGCGGGCTCCTACAATGAGCAGTTCTTC. V usage is TRBV9 and J usage is TRBJ2-1; 8 bases agree with TRBD2. J gave up 0 bases and V 4 bases, and 3 bases lay outside the gene matches. Germline V gives CDR1 SGDLS, CDR2 YYNGEE. There are 15 residues in the CDR3.

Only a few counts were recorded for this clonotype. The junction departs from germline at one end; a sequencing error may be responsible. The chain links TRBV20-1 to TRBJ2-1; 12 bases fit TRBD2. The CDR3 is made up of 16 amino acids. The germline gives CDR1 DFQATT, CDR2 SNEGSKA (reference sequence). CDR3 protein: CSARGLGLAGNNGQFF. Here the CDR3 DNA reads TGCAGTGCTAGAGGATTGGGACTAGCGGGTAACAATGGGCAGTTCTTC.

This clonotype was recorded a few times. CDR3 region: CAWSLIAGVAHEQYF. The CDR3 nucleotides read TGTGCCTGGAGTCTTATAGCGGGAGTAGCCCACGAGCAGTACTTC. This rearrangement joins TRBV30 to TRBJ2-7, with 9 bases aligning to TRBD2. CDR3 length: 15 residues. Germline CDR1 reads GTSNPN; CDR2 reads SVGIG (reference sequence). V lost 2 bases and J lost 5; bases outside the gene matches: 10.

CDR3 in DNA: TGTGCCAGCAGTCCCCGACAGGGGGGCTCACCCCTCCACTTT. It translates to CASSPRQGGSPLHF. This chain links TRBV12-3 or TRBV12-4 with TRBJ1-6, with TRBD1 matching over 9 bases. This CDR3 is built from 14 residues. J was trimmed by 10 bases and V by 5 bases; bases with no gene match: 6.

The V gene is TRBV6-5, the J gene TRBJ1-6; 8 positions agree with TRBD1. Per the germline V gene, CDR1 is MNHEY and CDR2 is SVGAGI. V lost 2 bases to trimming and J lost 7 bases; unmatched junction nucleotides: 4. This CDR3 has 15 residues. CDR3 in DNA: TGTGCCAGCAGTTACCAGGACAGGGTGAATTCACCCCTCCACTTT. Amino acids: CASSYQDRVNSPLHF.

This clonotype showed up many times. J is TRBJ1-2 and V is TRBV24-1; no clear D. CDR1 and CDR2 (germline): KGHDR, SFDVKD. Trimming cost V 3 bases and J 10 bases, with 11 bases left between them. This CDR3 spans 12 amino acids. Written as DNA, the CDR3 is TGTGCCACCAGTGATACCCCTGGGGACTACACCTTC. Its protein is CATSDTPGDYTF.

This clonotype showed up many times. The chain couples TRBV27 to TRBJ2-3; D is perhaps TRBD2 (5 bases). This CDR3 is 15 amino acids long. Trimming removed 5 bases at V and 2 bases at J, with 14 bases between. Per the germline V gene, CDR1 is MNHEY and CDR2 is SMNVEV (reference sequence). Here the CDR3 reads CASSQAVPLTDTQYF. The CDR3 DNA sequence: TGTGCCAGCAGTCAAGCGGTACCCCTCACAGATACGCAGTATTTT.

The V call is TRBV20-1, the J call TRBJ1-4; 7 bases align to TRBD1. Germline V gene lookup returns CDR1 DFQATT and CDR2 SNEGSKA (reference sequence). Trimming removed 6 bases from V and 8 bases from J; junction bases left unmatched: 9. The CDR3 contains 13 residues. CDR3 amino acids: CSAQTGMGEKLFF. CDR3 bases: TGCAGTGCGCAGACAGGGATGGGAGAAAAACTGTTTTTT.

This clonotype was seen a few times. CDR3 DNA sequence: TGTGCCAGCAGTTTATATAGCGGCACAGATACGCAGTATTTT. It yields the protein CASSLYSGTDTQYF. The chain is built from TRBV28 and TRBJ2-3, with D perhaps TRBD2 (5 bases). Germline values: CDR1 MDHEN, CDR2 SYDVKM. The CDR3 is 14 amino acids. Between the trimmed V and J ends, which lost 1 base and 1 base, there was a span of 6 bases.

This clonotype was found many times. The chain's CDR3 is CASSLGTTITAKQYF. In DNA form, the CDR3 reads TGTGCCAGCAGCTTAGGCACCACGATAACTGCGAAGCAGTACTTC. The chain employs TRBV11-1 and TRBJ2-7; no reliable D call. Germline V CDR1 and CDR2: SGHAT, FQDESV (reference sequence). V was cut by 1 base and J by 8 bases, with 18 bases left in between. The CDR3 is 15 residues long.